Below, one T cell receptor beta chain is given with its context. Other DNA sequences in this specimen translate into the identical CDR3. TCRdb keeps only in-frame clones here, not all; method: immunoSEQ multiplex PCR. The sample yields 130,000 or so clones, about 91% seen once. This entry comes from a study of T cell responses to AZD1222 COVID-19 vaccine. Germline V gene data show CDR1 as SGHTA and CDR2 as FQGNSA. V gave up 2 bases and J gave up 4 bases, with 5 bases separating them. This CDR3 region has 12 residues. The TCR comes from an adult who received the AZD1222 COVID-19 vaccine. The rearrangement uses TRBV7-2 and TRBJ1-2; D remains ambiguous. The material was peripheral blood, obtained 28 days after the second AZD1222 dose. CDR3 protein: CASSLQPYGYTF. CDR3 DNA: TGTGCCAGCAGCTTACAGCCCTATGGCTACACCTTC.